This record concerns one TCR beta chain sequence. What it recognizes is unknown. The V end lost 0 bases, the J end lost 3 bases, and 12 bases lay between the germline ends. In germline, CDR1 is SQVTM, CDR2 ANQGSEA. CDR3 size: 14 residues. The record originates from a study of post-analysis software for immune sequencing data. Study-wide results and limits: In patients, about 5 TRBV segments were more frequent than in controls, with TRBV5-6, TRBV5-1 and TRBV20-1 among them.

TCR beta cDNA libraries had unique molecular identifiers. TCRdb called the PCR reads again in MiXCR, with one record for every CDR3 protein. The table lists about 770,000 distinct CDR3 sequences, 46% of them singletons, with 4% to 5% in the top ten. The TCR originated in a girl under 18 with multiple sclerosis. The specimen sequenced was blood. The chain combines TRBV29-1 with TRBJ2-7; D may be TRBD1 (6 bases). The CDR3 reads CSVEDPARGYEQYF. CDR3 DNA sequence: TGCAGCGTTGAAGATCCCGCCAGGGGCTACGAGCAGTACTTC.